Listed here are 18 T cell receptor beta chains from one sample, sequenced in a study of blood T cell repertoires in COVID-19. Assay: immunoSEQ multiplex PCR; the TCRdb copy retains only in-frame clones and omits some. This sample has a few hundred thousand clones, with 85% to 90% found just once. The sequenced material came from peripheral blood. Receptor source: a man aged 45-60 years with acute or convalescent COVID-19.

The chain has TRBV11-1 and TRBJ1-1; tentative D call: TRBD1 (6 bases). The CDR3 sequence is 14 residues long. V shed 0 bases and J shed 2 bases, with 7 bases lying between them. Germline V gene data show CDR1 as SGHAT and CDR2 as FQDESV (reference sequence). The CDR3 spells CASSLARGNTEAFF. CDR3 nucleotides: TGTGCCAGCAGCTTAGCCAGGGGCAACACTGAAGCTTTCTTT. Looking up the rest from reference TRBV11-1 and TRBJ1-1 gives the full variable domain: EAEVAQSPRYKITEKSQAVAFWCDPISGHATLYWYRQILGQGPELLVQFQDESVVDDSQLPKDRFSAERLKGVDSTLKIQPAELGDSAMYLCASSLARGNTEAFFGQGTRLTVV.

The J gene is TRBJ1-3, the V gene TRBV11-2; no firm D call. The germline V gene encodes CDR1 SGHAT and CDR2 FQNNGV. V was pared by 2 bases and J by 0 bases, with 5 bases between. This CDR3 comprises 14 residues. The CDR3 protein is CASSLFSSGNTIYF. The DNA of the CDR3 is TGTGCCAGCAGCTTATTCAGCTCTGGAAACACCATATATTTT.

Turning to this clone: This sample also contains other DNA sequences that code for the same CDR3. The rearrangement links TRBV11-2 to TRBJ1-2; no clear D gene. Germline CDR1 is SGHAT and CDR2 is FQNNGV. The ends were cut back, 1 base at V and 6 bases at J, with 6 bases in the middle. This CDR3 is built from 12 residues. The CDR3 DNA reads TGTGCCAGCAGCTTAGGAGCGGATGGCTACACCTTC. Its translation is CASSLGADGYTF.

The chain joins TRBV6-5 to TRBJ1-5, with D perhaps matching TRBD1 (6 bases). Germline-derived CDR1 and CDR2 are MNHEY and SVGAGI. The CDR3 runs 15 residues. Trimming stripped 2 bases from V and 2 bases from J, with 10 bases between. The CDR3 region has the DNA TGTGCCAGCAGTTACGGCAGGGGCGGCAATCAGCCCCAGCATTTT. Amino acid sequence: CASSYGRGGNQPQHF.

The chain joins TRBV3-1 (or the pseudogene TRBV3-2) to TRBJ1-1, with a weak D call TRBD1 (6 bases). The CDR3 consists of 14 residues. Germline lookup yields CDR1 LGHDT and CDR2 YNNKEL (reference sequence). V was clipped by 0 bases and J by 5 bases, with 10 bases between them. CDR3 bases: TGTGCCAGCAGCCAAGATCTAGGGGGTACTGAAGCTTTCTTT. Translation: CASSQDLGGTEAFF.

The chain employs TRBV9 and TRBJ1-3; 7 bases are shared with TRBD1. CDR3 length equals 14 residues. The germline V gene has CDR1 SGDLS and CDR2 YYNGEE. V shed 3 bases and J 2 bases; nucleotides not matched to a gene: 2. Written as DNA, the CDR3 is TGTGCCAGCAGCGCTGGGACAGCTGGAAACACCATATATTTT. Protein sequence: CASSAGTAGNTIYF.

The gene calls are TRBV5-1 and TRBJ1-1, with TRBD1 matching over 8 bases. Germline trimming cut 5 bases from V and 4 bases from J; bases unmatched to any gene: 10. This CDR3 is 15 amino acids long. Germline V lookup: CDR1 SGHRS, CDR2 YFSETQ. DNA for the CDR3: TGCGCCAGCAGTCTGGGACAGGCGGCGGGCACTGAAGCTTTCTTT. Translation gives CASSLGQAAGTEAFF.

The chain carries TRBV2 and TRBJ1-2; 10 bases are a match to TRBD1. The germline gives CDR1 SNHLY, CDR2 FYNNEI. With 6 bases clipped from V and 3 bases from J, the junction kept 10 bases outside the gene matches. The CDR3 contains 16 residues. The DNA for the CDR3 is TGTGCCAGCAGCCGACAGGGGGCGCAGGAAGACTATGGCTACACCTTC. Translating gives CASSRQGAQEDYGYTF.

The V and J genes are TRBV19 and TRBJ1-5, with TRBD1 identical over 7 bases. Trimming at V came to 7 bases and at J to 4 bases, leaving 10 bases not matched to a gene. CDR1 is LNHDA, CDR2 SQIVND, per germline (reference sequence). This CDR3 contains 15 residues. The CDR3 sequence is CASMGQPNTNQPQHF. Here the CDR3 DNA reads TGTGCCAGTATGGGACAGCCGAATACTAATCAGCCCCAGCATTTT. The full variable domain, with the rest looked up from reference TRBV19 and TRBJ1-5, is DGGITQSPKYLFRKEGQNVTLSCEQNLNHDAMYWYRQDPGQGLRLIYYSQIVNDFQKGDIAEGYSVSREKKESFPLTVTSAQKNPTAFYLCASMGQPNTNQPQHFGDGTRLSIL.

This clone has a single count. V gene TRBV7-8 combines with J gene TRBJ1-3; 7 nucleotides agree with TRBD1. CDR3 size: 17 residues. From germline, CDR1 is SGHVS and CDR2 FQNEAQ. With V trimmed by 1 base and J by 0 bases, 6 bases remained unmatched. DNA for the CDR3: TGTGCCAGCAGCTTAGATTGGACAGGCAGCTCTGGAAACACCATATATTTT. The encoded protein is CASSLDWTGSSGNTIYF.

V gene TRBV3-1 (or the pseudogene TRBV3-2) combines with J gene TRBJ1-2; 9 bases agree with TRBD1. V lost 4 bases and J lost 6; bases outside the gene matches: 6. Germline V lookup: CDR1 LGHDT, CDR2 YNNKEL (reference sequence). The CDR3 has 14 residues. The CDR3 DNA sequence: TGTGCCAGCAGCCTGGGACAGGGCCATGATGGCTACACCTTC. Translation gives CASSLGQGHDGYTF.

The DNA for the CDR3 is TGTGCCAGCAGAAAAGGGGGAGAATCTTTCTTT. Its translation is CASRKGGESFF. The chain has TRBV2 and TRBJ1-1, with a tentative D call TRBD1 (6 bases). V shed 6 bases and J shed 12 bases, with 14 bases lying between them. The CDR3 contains 11 residues. Germline loops: CDR1 SNHLY, CDR2 FYNNEI.

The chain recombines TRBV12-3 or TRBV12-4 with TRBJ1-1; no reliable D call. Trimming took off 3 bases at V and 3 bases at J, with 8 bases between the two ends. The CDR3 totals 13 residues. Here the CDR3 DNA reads TGTGCCAGCAGTTTCAGTACCGACACTGAAGCTTTCTTT. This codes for CASSFSTDTEAFF.

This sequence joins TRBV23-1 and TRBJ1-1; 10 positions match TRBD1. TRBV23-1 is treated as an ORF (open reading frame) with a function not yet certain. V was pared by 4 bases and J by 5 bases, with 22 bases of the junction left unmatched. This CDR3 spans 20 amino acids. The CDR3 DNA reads TGCGCCAGCAGTCTAACGTGCCCAGGGACAGGGGCTGGTGGTAGTACTGAAGCTTTCTTT. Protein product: CASSLTCPGTGAGGSTEAFF.

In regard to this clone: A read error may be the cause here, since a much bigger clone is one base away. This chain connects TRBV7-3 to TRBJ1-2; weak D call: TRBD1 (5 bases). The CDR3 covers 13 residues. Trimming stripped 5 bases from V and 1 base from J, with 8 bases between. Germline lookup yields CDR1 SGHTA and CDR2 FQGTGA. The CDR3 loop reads CASSPDSNYGYTF. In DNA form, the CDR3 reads TGTGCCAGCAGCCCCGACAGTAACTATGGCTACACCTTC.

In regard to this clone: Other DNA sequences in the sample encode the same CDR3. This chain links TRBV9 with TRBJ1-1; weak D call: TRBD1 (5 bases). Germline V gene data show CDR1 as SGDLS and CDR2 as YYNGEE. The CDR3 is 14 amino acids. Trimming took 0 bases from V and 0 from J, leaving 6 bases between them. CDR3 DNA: TGTGCCAGCAGCGTAGGACAGATGAACACTGAAGCTTTCTTT. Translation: CASSVGQMNTEAFF.

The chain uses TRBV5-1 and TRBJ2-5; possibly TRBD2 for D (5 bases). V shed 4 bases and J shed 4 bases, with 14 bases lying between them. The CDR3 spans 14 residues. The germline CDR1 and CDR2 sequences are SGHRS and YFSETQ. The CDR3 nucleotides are TGCGCCAGCAGCACCCAAACCCGGGGAGAGACCCAGTACTTC. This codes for CASSTQTRGETQYF. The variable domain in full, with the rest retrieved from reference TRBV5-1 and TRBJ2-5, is KAGVTQTPRYLIKTRGQQVTLSCSPISGHRSVSWYQQTPGQGLQFLFEYFSETQRNKGNFPGRFSGRQFSNSRSEMNVSTLELGDSALYLCASSTQTRGETQYFGPGTRLLVL.

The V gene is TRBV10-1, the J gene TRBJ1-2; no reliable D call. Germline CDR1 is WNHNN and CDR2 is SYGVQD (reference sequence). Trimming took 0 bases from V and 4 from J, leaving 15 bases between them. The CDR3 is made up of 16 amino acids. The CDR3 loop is CASSESSSTTFYGYTF. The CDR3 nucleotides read TGCGCCAGCAGTGAGTCATCCAGTACTACATTCTATGGCTACACCTTC.